This entry lists 4 T cell receptor beta chains sequenced from one sample in a study of tissue T cells after allogeneic stem cell transplantation. This table comes from immunoSEQ multiplex PCR, and its TCRdb copy is limited to in-frame clones, with some not included. The data show fewer than 5,500 clones, 55% to 70% seen once. Documented time point: mouse harvest day 7 after allogeneic transplant. Tail vein injection delivered 10^7 T-cell-depleted bone marrow cells and 10^6 splenic CD5+ T cells. Sequencing was done on a sample of spleen. These receptors were obtained from a female BALB/c mouse given C57BL/6 T cells with graft-versus-host disease after an allogeneic hematopoietic cell transplant.

This clone is labeled as medium-sized. Each gene name is a mouse one. The read gets to within 1 residue of the CDR3 end, and the germline J gene fills in the rest. This chain joins TRBV16 and TRBJ1-1; weak D call: TRBD1 (5 bases). Looked up from germline, CDR1 is SGHSA and CDR2 is FRNQAP. The V gene lost 8 bases and the J gene lost 6 bases, with 7 bases spanning the gap. There are 10 residues in the CDR3. CDR3 amino acids: CASAGSEVFF. Incomplete CDR3 DNA: TGTGCAAGCGCAGGGTCAGAAGTCTTC.

This clone has just a few counts. The junction and the germline gene differ at one end; a read error may be behind it. Gene labels here are mouse ones. The read ends 1 residue early relative to the CDR3; the germline J gene fills the gap. The gene calls are TRBV13-1 and TRBJ2-7, with 14 bases identical to TRBD2. CDR1 and CDR2 from the germline V gene are NSHNY and SYGAGN. The CDR3 is 15 residues long. Partial CDR3 DNA: TGTGCCCGCAGTGAGGGGGGACTGGGGGGGCTTGAACAGTAC. Translated, it gives CARSEGGLGGLEQY. The CDR3 as a whole reads CARSEGGLGGLEQYF.

Turning to this clone: Mouse names are used for the genes. The sequenced fragment ends 1 residue before the CDR3 boundary, so the rest is inferred from the germline J gene. V usage is TRBV26 and J usage is TRBJ2-3; 9 bases are shared with TRBD1. In germline, CDR1 is KGHPV, CDR2 FQNQEV (reference sequence). The J segment lost 4 bases and the V segment lost 3 bases, leaving 2 bases of the junction unmatched. The CDR3 sequence is 14 residues long. Here the CDR3 reads CASSLGTGTETLYF. The part of the CDR3 DNA that was read is TGTGCCAGCAGTCTTGGGACAGGGACAGAAACGCTGTAT.

In regard to this clone: Mouse germline and gene names are used. The read is 1 residue too short to cover the CDR3 end, so that end is filled in from the germline J gene. The chain employs TRBV15 and TRBJ2-5, with 9 bases identical to TRBD2. The CDR3 is 13 amino acids. CDR1 SGHND and CDR2 FRSKSL come from the germline V gene. With 4 bases clipped from V and 4 bases from J, the junction kept 0 bases outside the gene matches. CDR3 DNA, as far as it was read: TGTGCCAGCAGTTGGACTGGGGAAGACACCCAGTAC. Translated, it gives CASSWTGEDTQY. The entire CDR3 protein is CASSWTGEDTQYF. Complete variable domain (other parts from reference TRBV15 and TRBJ2-5): DAGVTQTPRHEVAEKGQTIILKCEPVSGHNDLFWYRQTKIQGLELLSYFRSKSLMEDGGAFKDRFKAEMLNSSFSTLKIQPTEPKDSAVYLCASSWTGEDTQYFGPGTRLLVL.